This entry describes one T cell receptor beta chain. The data were produced by immunoSEQ multiplex PCR, yet TCRdb's version contains in-frame clones alone and is incomplete. The table shows approximately 89,000 clones, with around nine tenths occurring only once. This specimen belongs to a study of T cell responses to AZD1222 COVID-19 vaccine. The germline V gene encodes CDR1 SGHTA and CDR2 FQGTGA. V gave up 6 bases and J gave up 6 bases, with 11 bases separating them. The CDR3 sequence is 13 residues long. The chain combines TRBV7-3 with TRBJ2-2; D not resolved. Material: peripheral blood, obtained 28 days after the second AZD1222 dose. The receptor comes from an adult who received the AZD1222 COVID-19 vaccine. The CDR3: CASSSTSPGELFF. The CDR3, as DNA: TGTGCCAGCAGTTCTACCAGCCCCGGGGAGCTGTTTTTT.